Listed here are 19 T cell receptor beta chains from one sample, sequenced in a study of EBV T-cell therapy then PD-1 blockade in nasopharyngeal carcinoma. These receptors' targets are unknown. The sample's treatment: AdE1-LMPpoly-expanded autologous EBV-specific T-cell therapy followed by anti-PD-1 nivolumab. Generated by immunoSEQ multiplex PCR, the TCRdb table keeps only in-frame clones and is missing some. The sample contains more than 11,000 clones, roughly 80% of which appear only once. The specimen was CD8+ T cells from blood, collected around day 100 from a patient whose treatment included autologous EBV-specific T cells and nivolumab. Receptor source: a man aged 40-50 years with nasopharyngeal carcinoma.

In nucleotides, the CDR3 is TGTGCCAGCAGCCAAGATCCGCACGAGGATGAAAAACTGTTTTTT. As protein: CASSQDPHEDEKLFF. This chain connects TRBV3-1 (or the pseudogene TRBV3-2) to TRBJ1-4, with no clear D. This CDR3 region has 15 residues. Germline V gene data show CDR1 as LGHDT and CDR2 as YNNKEL (reference sequence). V was cut by 0 bases and J by 6 bases, with 11 bases left in between.

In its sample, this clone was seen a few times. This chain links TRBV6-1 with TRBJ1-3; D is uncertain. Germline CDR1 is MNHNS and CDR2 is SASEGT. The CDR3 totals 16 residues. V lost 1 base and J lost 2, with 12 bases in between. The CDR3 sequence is CASSEDEGSAGNTIYF. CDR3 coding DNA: TGTGCCAGCAGTGAAGACGAGGGATCGGCTGGAAACACCATATATTTT.

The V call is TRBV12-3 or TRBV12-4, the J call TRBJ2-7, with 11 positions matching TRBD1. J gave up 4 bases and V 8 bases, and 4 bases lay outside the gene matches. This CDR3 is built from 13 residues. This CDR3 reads CASGQGAGYEQYF. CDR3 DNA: TGTGCCAGCGGACAGGGGGCGGGATACGAGCAGTACTTC.

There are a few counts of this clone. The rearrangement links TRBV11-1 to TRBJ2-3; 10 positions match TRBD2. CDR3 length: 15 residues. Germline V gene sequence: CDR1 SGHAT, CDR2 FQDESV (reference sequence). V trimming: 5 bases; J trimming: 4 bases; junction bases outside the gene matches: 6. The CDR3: CASSGLAETPDTQYF. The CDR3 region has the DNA TGTGCCAGCAGCGGACTAGCGGAGACACCAGATACGCAGTATTTT.

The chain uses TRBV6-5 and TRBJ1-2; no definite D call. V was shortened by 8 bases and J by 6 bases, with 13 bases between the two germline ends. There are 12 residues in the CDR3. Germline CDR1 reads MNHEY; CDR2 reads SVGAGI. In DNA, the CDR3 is TGTGCCAGCCTCGACGGAGGGAATGGCTACACCTTC. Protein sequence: CASLDGGNGYTF.

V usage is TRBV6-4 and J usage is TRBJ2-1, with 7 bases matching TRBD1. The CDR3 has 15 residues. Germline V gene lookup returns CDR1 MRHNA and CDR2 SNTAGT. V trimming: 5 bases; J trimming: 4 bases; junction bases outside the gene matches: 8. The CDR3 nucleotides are TGTGCCAGCAGTCGAAGTGGGGACAGTTACAATGAGCAGTTCTTC. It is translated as CASSRSGDSYNEQFF.

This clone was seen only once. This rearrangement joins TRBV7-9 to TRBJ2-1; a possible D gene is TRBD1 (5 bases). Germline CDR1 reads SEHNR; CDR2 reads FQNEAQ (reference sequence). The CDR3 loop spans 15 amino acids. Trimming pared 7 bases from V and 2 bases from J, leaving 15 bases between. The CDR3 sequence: CASTSTGVTYNEQFF. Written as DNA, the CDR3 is TGTGCCAGCACCAGCACAGGAGTGACCTACAATGAGCAGTTCTTC.

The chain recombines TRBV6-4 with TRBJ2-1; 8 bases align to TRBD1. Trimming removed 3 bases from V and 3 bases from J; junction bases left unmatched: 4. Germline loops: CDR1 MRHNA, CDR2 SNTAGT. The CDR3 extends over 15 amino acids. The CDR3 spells CASSDPGQGYNEQFF. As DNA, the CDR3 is TGTGCCAGCAGTGATCCCGGACAGGGCTACAATGAGCAGTTCTTC.

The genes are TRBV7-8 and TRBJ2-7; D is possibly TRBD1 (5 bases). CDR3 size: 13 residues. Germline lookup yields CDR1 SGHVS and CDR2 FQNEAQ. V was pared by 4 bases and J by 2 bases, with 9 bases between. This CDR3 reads CASSSSGPYEQYF. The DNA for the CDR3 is TGTGCCAGCAGCTCTTCAGGGCCCTACGAGCAGTACTTC.

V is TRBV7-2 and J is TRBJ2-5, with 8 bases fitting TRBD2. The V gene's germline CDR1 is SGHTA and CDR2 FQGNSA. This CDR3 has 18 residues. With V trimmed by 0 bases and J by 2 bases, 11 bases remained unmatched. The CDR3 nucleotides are TGTGCCAGCAGCTTAGCGGTCTGTCAAGCGGGGGAGCAAGAGACCCAGTACTTC. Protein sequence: CASSLAVCQAGEQETQYF.

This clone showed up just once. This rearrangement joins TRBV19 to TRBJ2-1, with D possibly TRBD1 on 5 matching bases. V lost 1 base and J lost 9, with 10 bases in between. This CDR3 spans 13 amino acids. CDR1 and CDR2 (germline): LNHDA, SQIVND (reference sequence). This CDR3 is CASSIVRASEQFF. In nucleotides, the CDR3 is TGTGCCAGTAGTATAGTCAGGGCAAGTGAGCAGTTCTTC.

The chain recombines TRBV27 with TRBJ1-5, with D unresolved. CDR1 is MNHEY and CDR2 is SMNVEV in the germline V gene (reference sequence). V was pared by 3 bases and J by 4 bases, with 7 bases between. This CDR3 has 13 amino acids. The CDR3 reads CASSLGLNQPQHF. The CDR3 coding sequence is TGTGCCAGCAGTTTGGGGTTGAATCAGCCCCAGCATTTT.

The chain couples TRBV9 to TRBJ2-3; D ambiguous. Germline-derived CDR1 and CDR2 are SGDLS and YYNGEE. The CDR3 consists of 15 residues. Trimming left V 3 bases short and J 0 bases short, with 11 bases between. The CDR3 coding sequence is TGTGCCAGCAGCGGCGGAAGCGTCAGCACAGATACGCAGTATTTT. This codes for CASSGGSVSTDTQYF. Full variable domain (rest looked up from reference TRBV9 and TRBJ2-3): DSGVTQTPKHLITATGQRVTLRCSPRSGDLSVYWYQQSLDQGLQFLIQYYNGEERAKGNILERFSAQQFPDLHSELNLSSLELGDSALYFCASSGGSVSTDTQYFGPGTRLTVL.

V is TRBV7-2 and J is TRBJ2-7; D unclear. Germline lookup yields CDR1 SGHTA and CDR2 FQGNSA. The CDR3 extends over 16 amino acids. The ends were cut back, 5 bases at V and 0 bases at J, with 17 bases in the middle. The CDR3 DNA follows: TGTGCCAGCAGCCCCACTTTGTTCTTAAGCTCCTACGAGCAGTACTTC. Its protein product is CASSPTLFLSSYEQYF.

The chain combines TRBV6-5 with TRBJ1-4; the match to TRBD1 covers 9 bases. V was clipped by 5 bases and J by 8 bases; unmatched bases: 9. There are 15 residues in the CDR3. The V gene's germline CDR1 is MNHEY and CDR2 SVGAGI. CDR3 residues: CASSRPGTGLEKLFF. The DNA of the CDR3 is TGTGCCAGCAGTCGCCCCGGGACAGGGTTGGAAAAACTGTTTTTT.

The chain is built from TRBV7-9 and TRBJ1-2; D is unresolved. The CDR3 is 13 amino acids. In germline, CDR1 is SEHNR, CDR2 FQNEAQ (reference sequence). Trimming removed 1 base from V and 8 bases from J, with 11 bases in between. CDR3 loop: CASSLVARWGYTF. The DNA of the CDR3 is TGTGCCAGCAGCTTAGTGGCTCGTTGGGGCTACACCTTC.

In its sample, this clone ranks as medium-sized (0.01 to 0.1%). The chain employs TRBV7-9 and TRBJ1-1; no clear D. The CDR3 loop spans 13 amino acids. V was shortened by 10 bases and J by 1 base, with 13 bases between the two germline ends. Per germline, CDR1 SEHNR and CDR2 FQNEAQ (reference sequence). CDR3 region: CATRRGSNTEAFF. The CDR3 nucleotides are TGTGCCACCCGCCGGGGATCGAACACTGAAGCTTTCTTT.

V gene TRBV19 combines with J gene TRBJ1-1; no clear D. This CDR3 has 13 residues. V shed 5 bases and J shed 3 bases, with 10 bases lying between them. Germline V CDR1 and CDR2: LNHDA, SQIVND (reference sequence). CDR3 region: CASSPNRYTEAFF. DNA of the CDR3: TGTGCCAGTAGTCCAAATAGATACACTGAAGCTTTCTTT.

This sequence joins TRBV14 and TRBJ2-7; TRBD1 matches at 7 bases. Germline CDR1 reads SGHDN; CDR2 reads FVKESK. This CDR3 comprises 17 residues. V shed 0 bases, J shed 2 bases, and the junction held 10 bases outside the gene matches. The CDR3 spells CASSQDSLDRVPYEQYF. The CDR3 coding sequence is TGTGCCAGCAGCCAAGATTCCCTAGACAGGGTCCCCTACGAGCAGTACTTC.